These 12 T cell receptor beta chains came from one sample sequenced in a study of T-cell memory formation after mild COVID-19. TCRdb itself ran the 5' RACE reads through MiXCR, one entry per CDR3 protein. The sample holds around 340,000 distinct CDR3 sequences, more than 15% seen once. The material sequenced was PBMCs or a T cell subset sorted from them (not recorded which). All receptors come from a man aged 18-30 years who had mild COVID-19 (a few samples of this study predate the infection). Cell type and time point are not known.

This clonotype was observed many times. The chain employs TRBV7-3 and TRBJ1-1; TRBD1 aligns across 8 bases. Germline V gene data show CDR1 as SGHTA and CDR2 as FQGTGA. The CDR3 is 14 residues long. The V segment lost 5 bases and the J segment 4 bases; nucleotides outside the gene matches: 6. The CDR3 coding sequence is TGTGCCAGCAGCCTGACAGGGGTGAGCACTGAAGCTTTCTTT. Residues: CASSLTGVSTEAFF.

The CDR3, as DNA: TGTGCCAGCAGCTTCGAGTCGACTAGCACATATGAGCAGTTCTTC. Translated, it gives CASSFESTSTYEQFF. V is TRBV13 and J is TRBJ2-1; 7 bases match TRBD2. With 3 bases clipped from V and 8 bases from J, the junction kept 10 bases outside the gene matches. The CDR3 length is 15 residues. The germline CDR1 and CDR2 sequences are PRHDT and FYEKMQ (reference sequence). Looking up the rest from reference TRBV13 and TRBJ2-1 gives the full variable domain: AAGVIQSPRHLIKEKRETATLKCYPIPRHDTVYWYQQGPGQDPQFLISFYEKMQSDKGSIPDRFSAQQFSDYHSELNMSSLELGDSALYFCASSFESTSTYEQFFGPGTRLTVL.

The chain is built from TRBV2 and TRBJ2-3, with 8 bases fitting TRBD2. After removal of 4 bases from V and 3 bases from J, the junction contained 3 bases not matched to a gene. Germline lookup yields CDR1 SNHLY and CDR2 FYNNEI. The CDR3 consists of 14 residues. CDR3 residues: CASSVSGVTDTQYF. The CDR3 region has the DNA TGTGCCAGCAGTGTTAGCGGGGTTACAGATACGCAGTATTTT.

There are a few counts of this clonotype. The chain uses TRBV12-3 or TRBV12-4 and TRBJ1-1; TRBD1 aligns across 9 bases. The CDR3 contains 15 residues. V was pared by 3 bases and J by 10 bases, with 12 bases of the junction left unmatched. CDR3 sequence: CASSFGDRASGGAFF. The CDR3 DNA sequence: TGTGCCAGCAGTTTTGGGGACAGGGCATCCGGGGGAGCTTTCTTT.

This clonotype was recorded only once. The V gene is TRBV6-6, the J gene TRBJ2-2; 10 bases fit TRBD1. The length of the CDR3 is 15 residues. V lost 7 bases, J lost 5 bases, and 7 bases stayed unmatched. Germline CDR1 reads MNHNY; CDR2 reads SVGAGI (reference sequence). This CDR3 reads CASTPGQGTTGELFF. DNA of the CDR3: TGTGCCAGCACCCCGGGACAGGGGACGACCGGGGAGCTGTTTTTT.

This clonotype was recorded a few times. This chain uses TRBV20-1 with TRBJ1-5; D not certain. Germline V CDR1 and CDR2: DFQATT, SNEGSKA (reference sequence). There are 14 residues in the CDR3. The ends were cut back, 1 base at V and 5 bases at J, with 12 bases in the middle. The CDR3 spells CSARGNHKDQPQHF. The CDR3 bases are TGCAGTGCTAGAGGAAACCACAAGGATCAGCCCCAGCATTTT.

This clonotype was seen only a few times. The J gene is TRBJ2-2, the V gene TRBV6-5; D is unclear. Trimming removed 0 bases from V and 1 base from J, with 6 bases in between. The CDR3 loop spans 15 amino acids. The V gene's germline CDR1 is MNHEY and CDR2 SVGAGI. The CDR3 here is CASSYSDLNTGELFF. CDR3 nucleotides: TGTGCCAGCAGTTACTCCGACCTGAACACCGGGGAGCTGTTTTTT.

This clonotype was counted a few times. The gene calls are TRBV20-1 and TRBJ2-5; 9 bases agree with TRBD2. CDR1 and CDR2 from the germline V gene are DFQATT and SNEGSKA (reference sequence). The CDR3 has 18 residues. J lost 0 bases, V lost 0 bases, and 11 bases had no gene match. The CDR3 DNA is TGCAGTGCTAGAGATCCCTTTAACGCGGGGGGGGACCAAGAGACCCAGTACTTC. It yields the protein CSARDPFNAGGDQETQYF.

The CDR3 sequence: CASTRAQGAHEKLFF. The DNA for the CDR3 is TGTGCCAGCACCCGAGCACAGGGGGCTCATGAAAAACTGTTTTTT. The chain combines TRBV7-2 with TRBJ1-4, with 9 bases matching TRBD1. CDR1 and CDR2 from the germline V gene are SGHTA and FQGNSA. The CDR3 extends over 15 amino acids. V was pared by 7 bases and J by 6 bases, with 9 bases of the junction left unmatched. The whole variable domain, remainder taken from reference TRBV7-2 and TRBJ1-4, is GAGVSQSPSNKVTEKGKDVELRCDPISGHTALYWYRQSLGQGLEFLIYFQGNSAPDKSGLPSDRFSAERTGGSVSTLTIQRTQQEDSAVYLCASTRAQGAHEKLFFGSGTQLSVL.

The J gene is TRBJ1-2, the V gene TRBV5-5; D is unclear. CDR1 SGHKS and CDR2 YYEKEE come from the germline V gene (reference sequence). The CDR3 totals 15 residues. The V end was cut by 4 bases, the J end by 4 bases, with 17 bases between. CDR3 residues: CASSPNGGRLYGYTF. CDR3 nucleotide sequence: TGTGCCAGCAGCCCCAATGGAGGAAGACTCTATGGCTACACCTTC. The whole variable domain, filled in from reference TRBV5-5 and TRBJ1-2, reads DAGVTQSPTHLIKTRGQQVTLRCSPISGHKSVSWYQQVLGQGPQFIFQYYEKEERGRGNFPDRFSARQFPNYSSELNVNALLLGDSALYLCASSPNGGRLYGYTFGSGTRLTVV.

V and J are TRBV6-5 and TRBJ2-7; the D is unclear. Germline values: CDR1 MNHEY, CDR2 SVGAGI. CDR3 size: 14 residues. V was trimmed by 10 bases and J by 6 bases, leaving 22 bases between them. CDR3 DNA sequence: TGTGCCACCGCCTCGATGTCAAGGCTGGGCGAGCAGTACGTC. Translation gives CATASMSRLGEQYV.

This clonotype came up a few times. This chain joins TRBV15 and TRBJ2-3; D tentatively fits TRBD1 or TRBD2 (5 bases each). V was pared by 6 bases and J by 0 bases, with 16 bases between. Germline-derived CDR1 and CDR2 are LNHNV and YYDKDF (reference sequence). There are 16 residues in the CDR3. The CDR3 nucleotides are TGTGCCACCAGTCCTCTCGGGGCTTCTAGCACAGATACGCAGTATTTT. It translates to CATSPLGASSTDTQYF.